These 29 T cell receptor beta chains were sequenced from one sample in a study of OX40 agonist ivuxolimab in advanced cancers. Generated by immunoSEQ multiplex PCR, the TCRdb table keeps only in-frame clones and is missing some. The sample lists roughly 53,000 clones; approximately 90% were seen once. The sample in question was CD4+ or CD8+ T cells sorted from blood, obtained in a trial of the OX40 agonist ivuxolimab. Every receptor here comes from an adult with an advanced solid tumor such as melanoma, head and neck, liver or kidney cancer.

The rearrangement links TRBV28 to TRBJ2-7, with D tentatively TRBD1 (6 bases). V was trimmed by 2 bases and J by 6 bases, leaving 8 bases between them. Germline CDR1 reads MDHEN; CDR2 reads SYDVKM. CDR3 length: 12 amino acids. CDR3: CASSLQGSEQYF. The CDR3 DNA sequence: TGTGCCAGCAGTTTACAGGGGAGCGAGCAGTACTTC. Complete variable domain (other parts from reference TRBV28 and TRBJ2-7): DVKVTQSSRYLVKRTGEKVFLECVQDMDHENMFWYRQDPGLGLRLIYFSYDVKMKEKGDIPEGYSVSREKKERFSLILESASTNQTSMYLCASSLQGSEQYFGPGTRLTVT.

This clone has only one observation. This chain joins TRBV7-2 and TRBJ2-1; no definite D call. This CDR3 spans 13 amino acids. The germline gives CDR1 SGHTA, CDR2 FQGNSA. V was pared by 2 bases and J by 9 bases, with 11 bases between. CDR3 nucleotides: TGTGCCAGCAGCTTATTGCCCCTAGGTGAGCAGTTCTTC. As protein: CASSLLPLGEQFF.

The CDR3 DNA sequence: TGTGCCAGCAGTGGGGACAAGATAGAAGCTTTCTTT. It specifies CASSGDKIEAFF. The chain combines TRBV6-6 with TRBJ1-1; D possibly corresponds to TRBD1 (6 bases). The CDR3 has 12 amino acids. Per germline, CDR1 MNHNY and CDR2 SVGAGI (reference sequence). The germline V and J ends were trimmed by 5 bases and 8 bases, with 12 bases remaining between them.

The gene calls are TRBV6-1 and TRBJ1-4; 9 bases are shared with TRBD1. This CDR3 comprises 14 residues. The ends lost 5 bases at V and 5 bases at J; junction bases unmatched: 3. The germline gives CDR1 MNHNS, CDR2 SASEGT. The CDR3 sequence: CASSRGQGNEKLFF. In DNA form, the CDR3 reads TGTGCCAGCAGTCGCGGACAGGGGAATGAAAAACTGTTTTTT.

The chain joins TRBV6-5 to TRBJ1-6, with TRBD1 as a possible D gene (5 bases). CDR3 length: 15 residues. V was shortened by 2 bases and J by 4 bases, with 9 bases between the two germline ends. Germline V gene lookup returns CDR1 MNHEY and CDR2 SVGAGI. CDR3 nucleotide sequence: TGTGCCAGCAGTTACGGGACGGAGTATAATTCACCCCTCCACTTT. Amino acid sequence: CASSYGTEYNSPLHF.

The rearrangement links TRBV5-1 to TRBJ1-2, with no clear D. V gave up 5 bases and J gave up 1 base, with 9 bases separating them. Germline values: CDR1 SGHRS, CDR2 YFSETQ. The CDR3 extends over 13 amino acids. CDR3 sequence: CASRVTNNYGYTF. The CDR3 DNA is TGCGCCAGCAGAGTGACGAATAACTATGGCTACACCTTC.

The chain recombines TRBV6-1 with TRBJ2-7; 7 nucleotides line up with TRBD2. V shed 8 bases and J 0 bases; nucleotides not matched to a gene: 7. CDR1 is MNHNS, CDR2 SASEGT, per germline. The CDR3 totals 14 residues. CDR3 nucleotide sequence: TGTGCCAGCTGGGCTAGCGGTAGCTCCTACGAGCAGTACTTC. Translating gives CASWASGSSYEQYF.

The gene calls are TRBV6-5 and TRBJ1-3; no definite D call. V gave up 6 bases and J gave up 0 bases, with 12 bases separating them. The germline CDR1 and CDR2 sequences are MNHEY and SVGAGI. The CDR3 sequence is 15 residues long. This CDR3 reads CASSSGIFSGNTIYF. Written as DNA, the CDR3 is TGTGCCAGCAGCTCCGGTATCTTCTCTGGAAACACCATATATTTT.

The V gene is TRBV15, the J gene TRBJ2-2, with D perhaps TRBD1 (6 bases). CDR3 length: 16 residues. Germline-derived CDR1 and CDR2 are LNHNV and YYDKDF (reference sequence). Trimming took off 3 bases at V and 6 bases at J, with 17 bases between the two ends. The CDR3, as DNA: TGTGCCACCAGCAGTTACAGGGTCCAGGTGGCCGGGGAGCTGTTTTTT. Translating gives CATSSYRVQVAGELFF.

The chain links TRBV6-1 to TRBJ2-5, with 11 bases that match TRBD1. This CDR3 has 14 amino acids. Germline CDR1 is MNHNS and CDR2 is SASEGT. The trim removed 9 bases at V and 4 bases at J, leaving 7 bases unmatched. CDR3: CASRDRGRGETQYF. The CDR3 nucleotides are TGTGCCAGTAGGGACAGGGGGAGAGGAGAGACCCAGTACTTC.

In nucleotides, the CDR3 is TGTGCCAGCAGTGGGGCCGGGAGACAAGAGACCCAGTACTTC. It translates to CASSGAGRQETQYF. The chain uses TRBV25-1 and TRBJ2-5; D possibly corresponds to TRBD2 (6 bases). Germline loops: CDR1 MGHDK, CDR2 SYGVNS. This CDR3 region has 14 residues. The V end was cut by 4 bases, the J end by 2 bases, with 11 bases between.

V and J are TRBV7-2 and TRBJ2-2, with D perhaps TRBD1 or TRBD2 (5 bases each). With 1 base removed from V and 6 bases from J, the gap between germline ends came to 18 bases. The CDR3 is made up of 17 amino acids. Germline values: CDR1 SGHTA, CDR2 FQGNSA. This chain's CDR3 is CASSLGWAGTGAGELFF. CDR3 DNA: TGTGCCAGCAGCTTAGGATGGGCCGGGACCGGGGCCGGGGAGCTGTTTTTT.

The rearrangement uses TRBV7-8 and TRBJ2-1; D gene ambiguous. There are 17 residues in the CDR3. Germline V gene lookup returns CDR1 SGHVS and CDR2 FQNEAQ. Trimming removed 5 bases at V and 0 bases at J, with 17 bases between. CDR3 sequence: CASSPAAARSSYNEQFF. The DNA of the CDR3 is TGTGCCAGCAGCCCGGCGGCGGCGAGGAGCTCCTACAATGAGCAGTTCTTC.

The rearrangement links TRBV28 to TRBJ2-1; 11 bases fit TRBD2. V was pared by 6 bases and J by 0 bases, with 7 bases of the junction left unmatched. The germline CDR1 and CDR2 sequences are MDHEN and SYDVKM. The CDR3 sequence is 17 residues long. The CDR3 bases are TGTGCCAGCAGCTTACTAGCGGGGGAGAGCTCCTACAATGAGCAGTTCTTC. Translated: CASSLLAGESSYNEQFF.

V gene TRBV29-1 combines with J gene TRBJ2-7; 7 bases are shared with TRBD1. Trimming cost V 6 bases and J 3 bases; bases outside gene matches: 5. This CDR3 has 12 residues. Germline V lookup: CDR1 SQVTM, CDR2 ANQGSEA. The CDR3 sequence is CSVTGESYEQYF. CDR3 sequence (DNA): TGCAGCGTCACAGGGGAAAGCTACGAGCAGTACTTC.

This chain links TRBV9 with TRBJ2-2; 8 nucleotides line up with TRBD2. The V segment lost 4 bases and the J segment 4 bases; nucleotides outside the gene matches: 15. This CDR3 has 18 residues. Looked up from germline, CDR1 is SGDLS and CDR2 is YYNGEE. The CDR3 coding sequence is TGTGCCAGCAGCATTAGTCCCGGGACTAGTGAGGTCACCGGGGAGCTGTTTTTT. Translating it yields CASSISPGTSEVTGELFF.

The chain employs TRBV11-2 and TRBJ2-3; D not certain. The CDR3 covers 14 residues. V lost 5 bases and J 0 bases, leaving 9 bases between the germline ends. The germline CDR1 and CDR2 sequences are SGHAT and FQNNGV. The CDR3 loop reads CASSQITSTDTQYF. CDR3 bases: TGTGCCAGCAGCCAAATAACTAGCACAGATACGCAGTATTTT.

This clone came up once. V is TRBV2 and J is TRBJ2-1, with a weak D call TRBD2 (7 bases). Germline-derived CDR1 and CDR2 are SNHLY and FYNNEI. CDR3 length: 17 residues. The V gene lost 6 bases and the J gene lost 3 bases, with 21 bases spanning the gap. The CDR3 reads CASSPRGGGPGYNEQFF. The CDR3 bases are TGTGCCAGCAGCCCACGAGGGGGAGGGCCTGGCTACAATGAGCAGTTCTTC.

V gene TRBV5-4 combines with J gene TRBJ1-2; TRBD1 agrees at 8 bases. J was trimmed by 6 bases and V by 4 bases; bases with no gene match: 2. The CDR3 has 12 amino acids. Germline V gene data show CDR1 as SGHNT and CDR2 as YYREEE (reference sequence). CDR3 sequence: CASSRGQDGYTF. The CDR3 DNA is TGTGCCAGCAGCCGGGGACAGGATGGCTACACCTTC.

This chain joins TRBV7-9 and TRBJ1-2; unclear D gene. This CDR3 has 12 residues. The germline V and J ends were trimmed by 2 bases and 8 bases, with 9 bases remaining between them. Germline lookup yields CDR1 SEHNR and CDR2 FQNEAQ (reference sequence). The CDR3 bases are TGTGCCAGCAGCTTAAGGTATAGAGGCTACACCTTC. Residues: CASSLRYRGYTF.

The V gene is TRBV4-2, the J gene TRBJ2-7, with 13 bases identical to TRBD2. The junction had 4 bases not matched to a gene; V was cut back by 4 bases and J by 4 bases. The CDR3 is made up of 15 amino acids. Germline V gene data show CDR1 as LGHNA and CDR2 as YNFKEQ. DNA for the CDR3: TGTGCCAGCAGCCTTGGGACTAGCGGGACGTACGAGCAGTACTTC. Translated, it gives CASSLGTSGTYEQYF.

The V call is TRBV5-1, the J call TRBJ2-7; D is unclear. Germline lookup yields CDR1 SGHRS and CDR2 YFSETQ. The CDR3 is 16 amino acids. Trimming cost V 4 bases and J 0 bases, with 17 bases left between them. The CDR3 DNA reads as TGCGCCAGCAGCCAAAACCCAGGTGCCAGCTCCTACGAGCAGTACTTC. Translating gives CASSQNPGASSYEQYF.

The J gene is TRBJ1-2, the V gene TRBV28, with 7 bases aligning to TRBD1. The CDR3 covers 14 residues. CDR1 MDHEN and CDR2 SYDVKM come from the germline V gene. V shed 5 bases, J shed 8 bases, and the junction held 11 bases outside the gene matches. CDR3 residues: CASSPRQGVWGYTF. In DNA, the CDR3 is TGTGCCAGCAGTCCCCGACAGGGTGTGTGGGGCTACACCTTC.

CDR3 coding DNA: TGTGTGGAGACTAGCGGTGAACAAGAGACCCAGTACTTC. Protein product: CVETSGEQETQYF. The rearrangement uses TRBV6-5 and TRBJ2-5; TRBD2 aligns across 9 bases. CDR1 is MNHEY, CDR2 SVGAGI, per germline. CDR3 length equals 13 residues.

The chain links TRBV28 to TRBJ1-5; TRBD1 is a possible D gene (6 bases). The CDR3 is made up of 16 amino acids. Deletions cut 8 bases from V and 2 bases from J, with 19 bases between. Germline CDR1 MDHEN, CDR2 SYDVKM. The CDR3 reads CASRTTHSGGNQPQHF. Here the CDR3 DNA reads TGTGCCAGCCGCACTACCCATTCAGGGGGCAATCAGCCCCAGCATTTT.

The chain links TRBV9 to TRBJ2-1; D is uncertain. Trimming left V 1 base short and J 0 bases short, with 8 bases between. Germline V gives CDR1 SGDLS, CDR2 YYNGEE. The CDR3 runs 15 residues. The CDR3 region has the DNA TGTGCCAGCAGCGTACAGGCCAGCTCCTACAATGAGCAGTTCTTC. Translated, it gives CASSVQASSYNEQFF.

The V and J genes are TRBV6-5 and TRBJ2-7; D is uncertain. The CDR3 extends over 14 amino acids. The V gene's germline CDR1 is MNHEY and CDR2 SVGAGI. V was pared by 8 bases and J by 1 base, with 15 bases between. The CDR3 DNA sequence: TGTGCCAGCCTCCCGGAACCAACATCCTACGAGCAGTACTTC. Translation: CASLPEPTSYEQYF.

The chain joins TRBV19 to TRBJ2-1; TRBD2 aligns across 8 bases. The CDR3 totals 12 residues. The junction had 0 bases not matched to a gene; V was cut back by 4 bases and J by 7 bases. Germline CDR1 reads LNHDA; CDR2 reads SQIVND (reference sequence). CDR3 sequence: CASSSGGNEQFF. DNA of the CDR3: TGTGCCAGTAGTAGCGGGGGGAATGAGCAGTTCTTC.

DNA for the CDR3: TGTGCCAGCAGGCCGGGACCACCCCCAGATACGCAGTATTTT. This translates into CASRPGPPPDTQYF. The chain couples TRBV6-1 to TRBJ2-3; D assignment may be TRBD1 or TRBD2 (5 bases each). Germline assignment: CDR1 MNHNS and CDR2 SASEGT. The CDR3 runs to 14 residues. V lost 6 bases, J lost 4 bases, and 14 bases lay in between.